Described below is a single T cell receptor (beta chain) sequence and its context. TCRdb keeps only in-frame clones here, not all; method: immunoSEQ multiplex PCR. This table has roughly 70,000 clones, under 90% appearing once. The sample originates from a study of control samples from healthy donors and cancer patients. This CDR3 has 15 amino acids. V was clipped by 6 bases and J by 0 bases, with 12 bases between them. CDR1 is SGHTA and CDR2 is FQGNSA in the germline V gene. J is TRBJ2-1 and V is TRBV7-2, with D unclear. This TCR was recovered from a man between 45 and 60 years old in good health. Sequenced material: blood. CDR3 nucleotides: TGTGCCAGCAGGATGGAGAGGAGCTCCTACAATGAGCAGTTCTTC. Amino acid sequence: CASRMERSSYNEQFF.